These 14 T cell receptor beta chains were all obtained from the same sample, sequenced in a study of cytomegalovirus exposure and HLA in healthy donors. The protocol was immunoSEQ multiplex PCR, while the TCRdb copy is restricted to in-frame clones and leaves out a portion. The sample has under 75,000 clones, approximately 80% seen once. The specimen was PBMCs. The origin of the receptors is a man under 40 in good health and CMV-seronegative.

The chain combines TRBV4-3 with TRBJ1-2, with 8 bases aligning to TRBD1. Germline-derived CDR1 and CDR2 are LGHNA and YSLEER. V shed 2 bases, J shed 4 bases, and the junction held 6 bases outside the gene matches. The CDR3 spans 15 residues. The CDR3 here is CASSQWTGQGYGYTF. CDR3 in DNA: TGCGCCAGCAGCCAATGGACCGGACAGGGCTATGGCTACACCTTC.

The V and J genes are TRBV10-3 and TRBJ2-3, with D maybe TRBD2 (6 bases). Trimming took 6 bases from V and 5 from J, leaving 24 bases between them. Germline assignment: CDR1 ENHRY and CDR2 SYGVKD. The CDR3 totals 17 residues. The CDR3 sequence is CAIREAGTLPPQDTQYF. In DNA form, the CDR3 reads TGTGCCATCAGGGAGGCCGGGACTCTCCCCCCACAAGATACGCAGTATTTT.

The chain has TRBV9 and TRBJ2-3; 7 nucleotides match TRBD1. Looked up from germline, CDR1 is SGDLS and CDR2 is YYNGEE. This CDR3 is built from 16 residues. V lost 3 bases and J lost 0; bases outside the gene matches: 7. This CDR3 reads CASSANQGVSTDTQYF. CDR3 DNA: TGTGCCAGCAGCGCGAACCAGGGGGTTAGCACAGATACGCAGTATTTT.

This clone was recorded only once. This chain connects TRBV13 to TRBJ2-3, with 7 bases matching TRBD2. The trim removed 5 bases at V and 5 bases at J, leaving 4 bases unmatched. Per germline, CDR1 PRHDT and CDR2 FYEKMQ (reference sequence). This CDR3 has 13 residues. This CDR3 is CASSLPSGDTQYF. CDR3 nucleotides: TGTGCCAGCAGCCTCCCTAGCGGAGATACGCAGTATTTT. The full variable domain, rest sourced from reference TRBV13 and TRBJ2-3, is AAGVIQSPRHLIKEKRETATLKCYPIPRHDTVYWYQQGPGQDPQFLISFYEKMQSDKGSIPDRFSAQQFSDYHSELNMSSLELGDSALYFCASSLPSGDTQYFGPGTRLTVL.

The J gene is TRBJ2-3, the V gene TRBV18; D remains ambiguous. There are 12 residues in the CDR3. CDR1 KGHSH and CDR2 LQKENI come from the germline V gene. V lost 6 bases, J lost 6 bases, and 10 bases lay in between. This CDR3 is CASSPAADTQYF. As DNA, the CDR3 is TGTGCCAGCTCGCCCGCGGCTGATACGCAGTATTTT.

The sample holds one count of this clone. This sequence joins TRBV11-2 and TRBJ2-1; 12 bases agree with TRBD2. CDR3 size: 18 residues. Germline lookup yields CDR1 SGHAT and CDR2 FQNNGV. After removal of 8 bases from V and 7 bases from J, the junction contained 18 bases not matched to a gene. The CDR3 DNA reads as TGTGCCAGCGCCCCCGGGCTAGCGGGAGGGCCTAGTAGTAATGAGCAGTTCTTC. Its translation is CASAPGLAGGPSSNEQFF.

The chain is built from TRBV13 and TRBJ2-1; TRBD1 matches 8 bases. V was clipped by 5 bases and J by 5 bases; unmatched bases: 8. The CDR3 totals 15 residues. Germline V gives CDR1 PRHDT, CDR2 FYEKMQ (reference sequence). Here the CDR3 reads CASSLRTGWDNEQFF. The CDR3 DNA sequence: TGTGCCAGCAGCCTAAGGACAGGGTGGGACAATGAGCAGTTCTTC. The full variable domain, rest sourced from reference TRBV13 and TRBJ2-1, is AAGVIQSPRHLIKEKRETATLKCYPIPRHDTVYWYQQGPGQDPQFLISFYEKMQSDKGSIPDRFSAQQFSDYHSELNMSSLELGDSALYFCASSLRTGWDNEQFFGPGTRLTVL.

The CDR3 spells CASSQAVRETYEQYF. CDR3 nucleotides: TGCGCCAGCAGCCAAGCGGTCAGGGAAACCTACGAGCAGTACTTC. The chain combines TRBV4-1 with TRBJ2-7; the D gene is possibly TRBD1 (5 bases). The CDR3 runs 15 residues. V was clipped by 1 base and J by 2 bases, with 12 bases between them. Germline lookup yields CDR1 MGHRA and CDR2 YSYEKL.

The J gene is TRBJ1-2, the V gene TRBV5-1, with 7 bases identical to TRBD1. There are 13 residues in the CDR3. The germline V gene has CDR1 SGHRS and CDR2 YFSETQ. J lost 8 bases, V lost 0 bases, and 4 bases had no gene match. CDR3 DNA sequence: TGCGCCAGCAGCTTGGGACAGGGCGGAGGCTACACCTTC. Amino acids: CASSLGQGGGYTF.

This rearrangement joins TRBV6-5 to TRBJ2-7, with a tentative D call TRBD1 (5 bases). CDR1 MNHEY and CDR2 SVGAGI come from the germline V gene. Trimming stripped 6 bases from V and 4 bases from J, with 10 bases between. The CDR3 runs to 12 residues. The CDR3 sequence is CASSLDRYEQYF. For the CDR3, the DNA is TGTGCCAGCAGCCTTGACAGATACGAGCAGTACTTC.

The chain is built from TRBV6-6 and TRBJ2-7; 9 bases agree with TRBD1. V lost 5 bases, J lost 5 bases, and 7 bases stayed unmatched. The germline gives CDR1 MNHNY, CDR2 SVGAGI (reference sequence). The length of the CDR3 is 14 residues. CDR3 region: CASSRTTGGHEQYV. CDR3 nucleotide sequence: TGTGCCAGCAGTCGAACGACAGGGGGTCACGAGCAGTACGTC.

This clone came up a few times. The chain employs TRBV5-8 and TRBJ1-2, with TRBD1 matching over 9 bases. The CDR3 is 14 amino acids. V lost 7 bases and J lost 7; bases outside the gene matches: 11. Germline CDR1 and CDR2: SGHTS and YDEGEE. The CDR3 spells CASATFGTGFGYTF. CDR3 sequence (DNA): TGTGCCAGCGCTACGTTCGGGACAGGGTTTGGCTACACCTTC. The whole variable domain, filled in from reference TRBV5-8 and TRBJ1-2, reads EAGVTQSPTHLIKTRGQQATLRCSPISGHTSVYWYQQALGLGLQFLLWYDEGEERNRGNFPPRFSGRQFPNYSSELNVNALELEDSALYLCASATFGTGFGYTFGSGTRLTVV.

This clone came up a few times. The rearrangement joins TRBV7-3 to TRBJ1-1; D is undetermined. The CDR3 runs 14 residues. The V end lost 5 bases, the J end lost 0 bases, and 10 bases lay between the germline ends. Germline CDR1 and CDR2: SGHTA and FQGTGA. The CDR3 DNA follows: TGTGCCAGCAGCACCAGTGTCATGAACACTGAAGCTTTCTTT. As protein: CASSTSVMNTEAFF.

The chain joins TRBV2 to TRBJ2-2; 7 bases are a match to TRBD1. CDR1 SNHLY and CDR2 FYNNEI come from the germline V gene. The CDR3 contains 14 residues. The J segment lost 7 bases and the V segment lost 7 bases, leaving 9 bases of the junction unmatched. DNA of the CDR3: TGTGCCAGCACCCGACAGGGTACAGACGGGGAGCTGTTTTTT. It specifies CASTRQGTDGELFF.